This T cell receptor (beta chain) emerged from a study of blood T cell repertoires in COVID-19. At the level of the study: Samples of COVID-19 (acute and convalescent) were obtained from the United States, Italy and Spain. T cells, B-cell-depleted T cells, or PBMCs provided the cDNA or gDNA that served as material.

The V end lost 3 bases, the J end lost 4 bases, and 9 bases lay between the germline ends. Germline CDR1 MNHEY, CDR2 SVGEGT. The CDR3 sequence is 14 residues long. Original data processing: Researchers report that nucleated cell counts were estimated from reference gene primer amplification. Sequenced by immunoSEQ multiplex PCR; TCRdb stores in-frame clones only, minus some. V and J calls and clone size are those listed in that table; D and trimming were worked out from the DNA. The table lists under 250,000 clones, around 81% of them singletons, with 7.2% in the top ten. This clonotype was obtained from an older woman with acute or convalescent COVID-19. V and J are TRBV6-2 or TRBV6-3 and TRBJ2-2; no reliable D call. Sequenced material: peripheral blood. The CDR3 sequence: CASSYLETTGELFF. CDR3 nucleotide sequence: TGTGCCAGCAGTTATTTGGAGACCACCGGGGAGCTGTTTTTT.